These 12 T cell receptor beta chains were all obtained from the same sample, sequenced in a study of blood T cell repertoires in COVID-19. Clones were sequenced by immunoSEQ multiplex PCR, and TCRdb holds only the in-frame ones, with some missing. The sample has 50,000 to 60,000 clones; 90% are singletons. The sample taken for sequencing was peripheral blood. These receptors were obtained from a woman aged 80 or over with acute or convalescent COVID-19.

The chain employs TRBV3-1 (or the pseudogene TRBV3-2) and TRBJ2-5; no definite D call. This CDR3 comprises 12 residues. With 0 bases removed from V and 5 bases from J, the gap between germline ends came to 4 bases. Per germline, CDR1 LGHDT and CDR2 YNNKEL (reference sequence). In nucleotides, the CDR3 is TGTGCCAGCAGCCAAGAGGAGGAGACCCAGTACTTC. Its protein is CASSQEEETQYF.

J is TRBJ1-5 and V is TRBV6-1; 11 bases match TRBD1. CDR1 is MNHNS, CDR2 SASEGT, per germline. V gave up 4 bases and J gave up 0 bases; unmatched junction bases: 11. The CDR3 totals 19 residues. In DNA form, the CDR3 reads TGTGCCAGCAGTGCAAAGGTTGGACAGGGGGCTGGTAGCAATCAGCCCCAGCATTTT. Translated, it gives CASSAKVGQGAGSNQPQHF.

The CDR3 region has the DNA TGTGCCAGCAGTGGAGATGCCTCCTACGAGCAGTACTTC. It is translated as CASSGDASYEQYF. The chain is built from TRBV2 and TRBJ2-7; D gene uncertain. This CDR3 is built from 13 residues. Between the trimmed V and J ends, which lost 4 bases and 0 bases, there was a span of 7 bases. The germline V gene has CDR1 SNHLY and CDR2 FYNNEI.

This chain joins TRBV19 and TRBJ1-2, with 8 bases aligning to TRBD1. Trimming at V came to 5 bases and at J to 6 bases, leaving 5 bases not matched to a gene. The germline gives CDR1 LNHDA, CDR2 SQIVND (reference sequence). The length of the CDR3 is 13 residues. The CDR3 protein is CASSPTGDHGYTF. Written as DNA, the CDR3 is TGTGCCAGTAGTCCGACAGGGGACCATGGCTACACCTTC.

The chain recombines TRBV12-3 or TRBV12-4 with TRBJ1-1; unclear D gene. This CDR3 region has 13 residues. V shed 1 base and J shed 11 bases, with 14 bases lying between them. The CDR3 reads CASSLGGYPEAFF. In nucleotides, the CDR3 is TGTGCCAGCAGTTTAGGCGGTTACCCCGAGGCTTTCTTT.

The chain carries TRBV30 and TRBJ1-5, with 8 bases matching TRBD1. Germline trimming cut 5 bases from V and 0 bases from J; bases unmatched to any gene: 9. Per germline, CDR1 GTSNPN and CDR2 SVGIG (reference sequence). This CDR3 comprises 16 residues. The CDR3 is CAWSDRAGDSNQPQHF. CDR3 DNA: TGTGCCTGGTCGGACAGGGCGGGGGATAGCAATCAGCCCCAGCATTTT.

The J gene is TRBJ1-2, the V gene TRBV4-2, with D hard to call. Germline values: CDR1 LGHNA, CDR2 YNFKEQ. This CDR3 region has 15 residues. Trimming shortened V by 0 bases and J by 8 bases, and 16 bases separated the two germline ends. The chain's CDR3 is CASSQDSGRPGGYTF. CDR3 bases: TGTGCCAGCAGCCAAGATTCGGGAAGACCTGGAGGCTACACCTTC.

V usage is TRBV10-2 and J usage is TRBJ2-3; 7 positions match TRBD2. Trimming removed 0 bases from V and 0 bases from J; junction bases left unmatched: 3. Germline assignment: CDR1 WSHSY and CDR2 SAAADI. The CDR3 is 16 amino acids. In DNA form, the CDR3 reads TGCGCCAGCAGTGAGTCGGGAGGGATTAGCACAGATACGCAGTATTTT. Encoded protein: CASSESGGISTDTQYF.

The chain couples TRBV18 to TRBJ1-2, with 8 bases lining up with TRBD1. The CDR3 consists of 16 residues. The junction had 7 bases not matched to a gene; V was cut back by 2 bases and J by 2 bases. Germline loops: CDR1 KGHSH, CDR2 LQKENI. The CDR3 DNA reads as TGTGCCAGCTCACCATTTCCCGGGACAGGAAACTATGGCTACACCTTC. Translating it yields CASSPFPGTGNYGYTF.

The V gene is TRBV2, the J gene TRBJ1-1, with 8 bases fitting TRBD1. Germline CDR1 reads SNHLY; CDR2 reads FYNNEI. J was trimmed by 10 bases and V by 2 bases; bases with no gene match: 3. The CDR3 runs to 12 residues. CDR3 sequence reads: CASSEQGAPAFF. Written as DNA, the CDR3 is TGTGCCAGCAGTGAACAGGGGGCGCCAGCTTTCTTT.

The chain employs TRBV2 and TRBJ2-7, with 7 positions matching TRBD2. The CDR3 consists of 14 residues. Losses at the gene ends were 7 bases for V and 2 bases for J; bases not matched to a gene: 8. Germline lookup yields CDR1 SNHLY and CDR2 FYNNEI. The CDR3 spells CASTPTSNTYEQYF. The CDR3 DNA reads as TGTGCCAGCACTCCGACTAGCAATACCTACGAGCAGTACTTC.

The chain has TRBV5-5 and TRBJ1-4, with a possible D match to TRBD1 (5 bases). The V and J ends lost 6 bases and 10 bases respectively, with 22 bases between them. The CDR3 has 15 amino acids. The germline V gene encodes CDR1 SGHKS and CDR2 YYEKEE (reference sequence). CDR3 amino acids: CASTVPGMEDGKLFF. CDR3 in DNA: TGTGCCAGCACCGTCCCAGGGATGGAAGACGGAAAACTGTTTTTT. Complete variable domain (other parts from reference TRBV5-5 and TRBJ1-4): DAGVTQSPTHLIKTRGQQVTLRCSPISGHKSVSWYQQVLGQGPQFIFQYYEKEERGRGNFPDRFSARQFPNYSSELNVNALLLGDSALYLCASTVPGMEDGKLFFGSGTQLSVL.